Listed below are T cell receptor beta chains from one sample, sequenced in a study of shared clonotypes between healthy human individuals. TCRdb's table, derived via immunoSEQ multiplex PCR, lists solely in-frame clones and lacks some. Here the sample spans about 480,000 clones, over 60% being singletons. The sequenced sample consisted of PBMCs. These receptors all come from a woman aged 40 to 50 in good health. Some clones in this sample may be carry-over from other donors' samples. CDR3s include the opening cysteine and the closing phenylalanine or tryptophan. Fields, in order: clone size, J gene, V gene, D gene, CDR3 protein, CDR3 DNA. D genes are given only for firm matches. Rows may omit the clone size; those that give it use once, few, many or a size class.

- TRBJ2-7 TRBV5-6 - CASSFWDTAYEQYF TGTGCCAGCAGCTTCTGGGACACGGCCTACGAGCAGTACTTC
- TRBJ2-5 TRBV7-8 - CASSLGFSQETQYF TGTGCCAGCAGCTTAGGTTTCAGCCAAGAGACCCAGTACTTC
- TRBJ2-3 TRBV19 TRBD1 CASMDRGVTDTQYF TGTGCCAGTATGGACAGGGGAGTCACAGATACGCAGTATTTT
- TRBJ2-7 TRBV9 - CASSARPESWDEQYF TGTGCCAGCAGCGCACGTCCAGAGAGCTGGGACGAGCAGTACTTC
- TRBJ2-7 TRBV7-6 TRBD2 CASSLGLAETGGEQYF TGTGCCAGCAGCTTGGGACTAGCGGAAACGGGGGGCGAGCAGTACTTC
- TRBJ1-1 TRBV7-9 - CASSKEGNTEAFF TGTGCCAGCTCCAAGGAGGGTAACACTGAAGCTTTCTTT
- TRBJ2-3 TRBV2 - CASSGVLETDTQYF TGTGCCAGCAGCGGGGTCCTTGAGACAGATACGCAGTATTTT
- TRBJ2-5 TRBV19 - CASSIGAAQETQYF TGTGCCAGTAGTATTGGGGCAGCCCAAGAGACCCAGTACTTC
- TRBJ2-2 TRBV5-1 TRBD2 CASSLAYGGRGTNTGELFF TGCGCCAGCAGCTTGGCCTACGGCGGGAGGGGGACGAACACCGGGGAGCTGTTTTTT
once TRBJ2-5 TRBV4-1 TRBD2 CASSQGPAGRETQYF TGCGCCAGCAGCCAAGGGCCAGCGGGAAGAGAGACCCAGTACTTC
- TRBJ2-1 TRBV5-4 - CASSLAGSNTGNEQFF TGTGCCAGCAGCTTGGCAGGGAGTAATACAGGCAATGAGCAGTTCTTC
- TRBJ1-2 TRBV30 - CAWSTRSRNYGYTF TGTGCCTGGAGTACTCGCAGTCGTAACTATGGCTACACCTTC
- TRBJ1-2 TRBV7-8 - CASSLVVQGKGGYTF TGTGCCAGCAGCTTAGTAGTCCAGGGAAAGGGTGGCTACACCTTC
once TRBJ2-7 TRBV2 TRBD2 CASSLAGGSYEQYF TGTGCCAGCAGTTTAGCGGGAGGATCCTACGAGCAGTACTTC
- TRBJ2-1 TRBV7-9 TRBD2 CASSLWLAGSYNEQFF TGTGCCAGCAGCTTATGGCTAGCGGGATCCTACAATGAGCAGTTCTTC
- TRBJ2-2 TRBV7-9 TRBD2 CASSSIAGVAGELFF TGTGCCAGCAGCTCTATAGCGGGAGTTGCCGGGGAGCTGTTTTTT
- TRBJ2-5 TRBV18 TRBD2 CASSPQGLADPAETQYF TGTGCCAGCTCACCGCAAGGACTAGCGGACCCAGCGGAGACCCAGTACTTC
- TRBJ1-2 TRBV6-1 - CASIERTRGGGYTF TGTGCCAGCATTGAACGCACGCGTGGTGGTGGCTACACCTTC
- TRBJ2-7 TRBV30 - CAWSRIAVLSYEQYF TGTGCCTGGAGTCGTATAGCGGTCCTCTCCTACGAGCAGTACTTC
- TRBJ1-1 TRBV11-2 TRBD1 CASSLGQGALDTEAFF TGTGCCAGCAGCTTAGGTCAGGGGGCGCTGGACACTGAAGCTTTCTTT
few TRBJ1-5 TRBV18 - CASSPQGNQPQHF TGTGCCAGCTCACCTCAGGGCAATCAGCCCCAGCATTTT
- TRBJ2-7 TRBV27 - CASSEVGSGRNEQYF TGTGCCAGCAGTGAGGTCGGTAGCGGAAGAAACGAGCAGTACTTC
- TRBJ2-7 TRBV12-1 - CASSFVQREGEQYF TGTGCCAGCAGCTTTGTACAGCGGGAGGGCGAGCAGTACTTC
- TRBJ1-5 TRBV7-9 - CASSLQGGQPQHF TGTGCCAGCAGCTTACAAGGAGGTCAGCCCCAGCATTTT
few TRBJ2-1 TRBV25-1 - CASSELMRESRGGEQFF TGTGCCAGCAGTGAACTGATGAGGGAGAGCCGAGGGGGTGAGCAGTTCTTC
- TRBJ2-2 TRBV5-4 - CASSPRTMNTGELFF TGTGCCAGCAGCCCCAGGACCATGAACACCGGGGAGCTGTTTTTT
- TRBJ2-1 TRBV27 - CASSPRRAGTSPGNEQFF TGTGCCAGCAGCCCGCGTAGGGCGGGAACTTCTCCGGGGAATGAGCAGTTCTTC
- TRBJ1-5 TRBV27 - CASSLSRGYGQPQHF TGTGCCAGCAGTTTATCGCGGGGTTACGGGCAGCCCCAGCATTTT
- TRBJ2-3 TRBV6-4 - CASSDDPASTDTQYF TGTGCCAGCAGTGACGACCCGGCCAGCACAGATACGCAGTATTTT
- TRBJ1-3 TRBV7-2 TRBD1 CASSSVSGGSGNTIYF TGTGCCAGCAGCTCAGTCTCAGGGGGCTCAGGAAACACCATATATTTT
- TRBJ2-1 TRBV13 - CASSTSGTSINNEQFF TGTGCCAGCAGCACCTCCGGGACCTCAATTAACAATGAGCAGTTCTTC
- TRBJ2-7 TRBV5-1 - CASSIRAGYEQYF TGCGCCAGCAGCATTAGGGCCGGATACGAGCAGTACTTC